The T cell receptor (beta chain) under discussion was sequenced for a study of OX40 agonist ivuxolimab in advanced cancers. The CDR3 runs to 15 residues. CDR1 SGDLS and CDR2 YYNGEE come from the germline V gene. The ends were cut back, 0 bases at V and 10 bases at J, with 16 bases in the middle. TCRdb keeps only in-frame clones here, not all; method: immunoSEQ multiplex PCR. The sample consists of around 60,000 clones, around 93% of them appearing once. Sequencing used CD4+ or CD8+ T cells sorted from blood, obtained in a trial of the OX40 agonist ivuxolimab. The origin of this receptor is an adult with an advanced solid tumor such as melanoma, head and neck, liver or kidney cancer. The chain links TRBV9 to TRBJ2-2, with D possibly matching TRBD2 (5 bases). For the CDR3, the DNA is TGTGCCAGCAGCGTAGCAGCGAGCGGAGTTCCGGAGCTGTTTTTT. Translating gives CASSVAASGVPELFF.